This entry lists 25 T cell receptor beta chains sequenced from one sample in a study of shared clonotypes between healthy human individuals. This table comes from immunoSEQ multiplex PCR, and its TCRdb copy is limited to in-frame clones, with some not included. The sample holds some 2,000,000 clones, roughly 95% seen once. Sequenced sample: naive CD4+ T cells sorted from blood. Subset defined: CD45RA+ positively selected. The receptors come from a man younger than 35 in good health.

CDR3 protein: CASSLAAEAFF. CDR3 nucleotides: TGTGCCAGTAGTCTAGCAGCTGAAGCTTTCTTT. The chain couples TRBV19 to TRBJ1-1, with unresolved D. Germline V gene data show CDR1 as LNHDA and CDR2 as SQIVND (reference sequence). Trimming removed 5 bases from V and 6 bases from J, with 7 bases in between. There are 11 residues in the CDR3.

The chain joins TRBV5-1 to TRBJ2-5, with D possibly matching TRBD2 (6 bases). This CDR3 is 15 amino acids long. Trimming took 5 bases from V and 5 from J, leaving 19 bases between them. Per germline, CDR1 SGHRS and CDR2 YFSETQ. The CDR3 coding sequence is TGCGCCAGCAGGACGATTGGTGGAGGGTGGGAGACCCAGTACTTC. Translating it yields CASRTIGGGWETQYF.

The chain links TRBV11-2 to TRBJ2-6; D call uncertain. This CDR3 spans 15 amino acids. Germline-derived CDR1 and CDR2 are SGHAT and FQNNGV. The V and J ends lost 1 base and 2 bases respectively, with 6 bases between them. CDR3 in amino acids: CASSLGVAGANVLTF. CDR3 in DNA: TGTGCCAGCAGCTTAGGTGTAGCTGGGGCCAACGTCCTGACTTTC.

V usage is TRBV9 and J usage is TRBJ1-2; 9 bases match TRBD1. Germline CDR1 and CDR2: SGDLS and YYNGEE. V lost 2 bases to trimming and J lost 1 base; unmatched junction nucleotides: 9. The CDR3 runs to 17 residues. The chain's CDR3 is CASSVLSGTGFNYGYTF. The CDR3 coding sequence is TGTGCCAGCAGCGTTCTTTCCGGGACAGGGTTTAACTATGGCTACACCTTC.

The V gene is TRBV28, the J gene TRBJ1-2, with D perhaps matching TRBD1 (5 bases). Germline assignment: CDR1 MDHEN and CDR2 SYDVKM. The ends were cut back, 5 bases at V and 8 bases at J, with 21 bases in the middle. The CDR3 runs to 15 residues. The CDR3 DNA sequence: TGTGCCAGCAGTCCCAGAGGGGCAGGTGTTTGGGGCTACACCTTC. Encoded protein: CASSPRGAGVWGYTF.

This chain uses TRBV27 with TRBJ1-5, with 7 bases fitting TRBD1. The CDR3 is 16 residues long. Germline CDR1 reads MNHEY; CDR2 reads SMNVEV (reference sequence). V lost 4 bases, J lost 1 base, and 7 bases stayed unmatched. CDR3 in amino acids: CASSSLQGTSNQPQHF. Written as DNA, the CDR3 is TGTGCCAGCAGTTCATTACAGGGGACCAGCAATCAGCCCCAGCATTTT.

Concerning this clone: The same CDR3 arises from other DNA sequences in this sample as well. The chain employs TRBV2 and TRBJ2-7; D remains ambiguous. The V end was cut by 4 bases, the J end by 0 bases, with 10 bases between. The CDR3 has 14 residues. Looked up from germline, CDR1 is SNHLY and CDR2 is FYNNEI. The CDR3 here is CASSVDRSSYEQYF. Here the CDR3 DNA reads TGTGCCAGCAGTGTGGACCGATCCTCCTACGAGCAGTACTTC.

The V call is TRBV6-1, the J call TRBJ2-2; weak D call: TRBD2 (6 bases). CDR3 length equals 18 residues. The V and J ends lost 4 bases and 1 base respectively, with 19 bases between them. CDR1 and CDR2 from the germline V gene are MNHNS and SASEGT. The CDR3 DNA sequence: TGTGCCAGCAGTGCCCCGAGGGGCAGGGAGGAGAACACCGGGGAGCTGTTTTTT. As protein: CASSAPRGREENTGELFF.

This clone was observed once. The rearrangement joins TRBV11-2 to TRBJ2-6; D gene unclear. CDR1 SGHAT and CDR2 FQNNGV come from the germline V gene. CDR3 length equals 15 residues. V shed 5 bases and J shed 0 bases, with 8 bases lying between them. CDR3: CASSPQNSGANVLTF. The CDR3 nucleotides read TGTGCCAGCAGCCCTCAAAACTCTGGGGCCAACGTCCTGACTTTC.

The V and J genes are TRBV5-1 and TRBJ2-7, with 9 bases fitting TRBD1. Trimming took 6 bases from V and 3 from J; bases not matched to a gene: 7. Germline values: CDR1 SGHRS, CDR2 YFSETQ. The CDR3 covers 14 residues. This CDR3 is CASTIGQGSYEQYF. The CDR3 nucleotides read TGCGCCAGCACCATAGGACAGGGGAGCTACGAGCAGTACTTC. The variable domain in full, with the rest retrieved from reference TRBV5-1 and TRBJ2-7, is KAGVTQTPRYLIKTRGQQVTLSCSPISGHRSVSWYQQTPGQGLQFLFEYFSETQRNKGNFPGRFSGRQFSNSRSEMNVSTLELGDSALYLCASTIGQGSYEQYFGPGTRLTVT.

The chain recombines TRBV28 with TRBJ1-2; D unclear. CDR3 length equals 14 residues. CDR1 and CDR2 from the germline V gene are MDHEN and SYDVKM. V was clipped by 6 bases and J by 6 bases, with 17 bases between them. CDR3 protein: CASSRTDLSNGYTF. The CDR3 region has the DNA TGTGCCAGCAGCCGCACGGACCTTTCTAATGGCTACACCTTC.

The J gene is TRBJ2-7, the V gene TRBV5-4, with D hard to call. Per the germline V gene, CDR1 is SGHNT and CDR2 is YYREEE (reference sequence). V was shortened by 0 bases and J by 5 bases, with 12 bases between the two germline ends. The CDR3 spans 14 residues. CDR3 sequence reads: CASSLGLAFDEQYF. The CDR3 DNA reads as TGTGCCAGCAGCTTGGGTCTCGCATTCGACGAGCAGTACTTC.

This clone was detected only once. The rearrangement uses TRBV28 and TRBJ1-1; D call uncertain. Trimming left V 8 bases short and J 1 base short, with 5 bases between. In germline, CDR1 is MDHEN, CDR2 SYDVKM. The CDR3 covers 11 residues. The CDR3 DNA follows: TGTGCCAGCGACGGGAACACTGAAGCTTTCTTT. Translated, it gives CASDGNTEAFF.

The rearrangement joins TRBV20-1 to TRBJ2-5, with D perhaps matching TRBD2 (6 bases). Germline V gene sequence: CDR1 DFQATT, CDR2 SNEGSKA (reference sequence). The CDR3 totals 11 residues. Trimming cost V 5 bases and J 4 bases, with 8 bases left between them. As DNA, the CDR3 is TGCAGTGCTGGAGCGGGAGAGACCCAGTACTTC. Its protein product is CSAGAGETQYF.

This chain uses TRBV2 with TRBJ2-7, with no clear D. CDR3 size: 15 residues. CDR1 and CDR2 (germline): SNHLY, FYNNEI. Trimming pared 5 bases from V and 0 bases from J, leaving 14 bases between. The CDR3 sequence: CASSSRGGSSYEQYF. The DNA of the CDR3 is TGTGCCAGCAGTTCCCGAGGCGGCAGCTCCTACGAGCAGTACTTC. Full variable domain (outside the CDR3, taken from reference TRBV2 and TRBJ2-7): EPEVTQTPSHQVTQMGQEVILRCVPISNHLYFYWYRQILGQKVEFLVSFYNNEISEKSEIFDDQFSVERPDGSNFTLKIRSTKLEDSAMYFCASSSRGGSSYEQYFGPGTRLTVT.

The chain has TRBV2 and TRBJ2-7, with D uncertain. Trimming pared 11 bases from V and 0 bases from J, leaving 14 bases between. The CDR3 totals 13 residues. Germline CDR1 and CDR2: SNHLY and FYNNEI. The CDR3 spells CARRSRSSYEQYF. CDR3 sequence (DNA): TGTGCCCGTCGGAGCAGGAGCTCCTACGAGCAGTACTTC.

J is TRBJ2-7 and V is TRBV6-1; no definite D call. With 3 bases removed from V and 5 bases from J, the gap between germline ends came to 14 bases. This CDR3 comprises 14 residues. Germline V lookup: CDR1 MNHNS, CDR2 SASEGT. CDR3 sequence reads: CASSDLGNPDEQYF. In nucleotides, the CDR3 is TGTGCCAGCAGTGACCTAGGGAACCCAGACGAGCAGTACTTC.

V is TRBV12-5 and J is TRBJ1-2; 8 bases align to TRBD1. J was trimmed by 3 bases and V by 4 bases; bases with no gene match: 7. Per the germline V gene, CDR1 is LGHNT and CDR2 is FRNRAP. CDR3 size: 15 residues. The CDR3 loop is CASGWVGQGYYGYTF. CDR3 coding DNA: TGTGCTAGTGGTTGGGTAGGACAGGGTTACTATGGCTACACCTTC.

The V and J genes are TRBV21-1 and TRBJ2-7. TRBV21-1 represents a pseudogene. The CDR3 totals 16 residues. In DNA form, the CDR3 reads TGTGCCAGCAGCGAACCGCAAGATTCGCCCCCCTACGAGCAGTACTTC. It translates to CASSEPQDSPPYEQYF.

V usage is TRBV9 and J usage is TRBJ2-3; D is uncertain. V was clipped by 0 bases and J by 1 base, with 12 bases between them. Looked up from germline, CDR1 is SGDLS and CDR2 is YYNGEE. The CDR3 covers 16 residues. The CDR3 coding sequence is TGTGCCAGCAGCGTAGGGCAGGTTAGCCGCACAGATACGCAGTATTTT. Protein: CASSVGQVSRTDTQYF.

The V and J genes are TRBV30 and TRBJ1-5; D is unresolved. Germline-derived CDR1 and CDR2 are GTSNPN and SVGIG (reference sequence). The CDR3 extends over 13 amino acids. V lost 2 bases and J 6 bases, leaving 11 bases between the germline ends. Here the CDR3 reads CAWSQPGSQPQHF. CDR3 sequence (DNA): TGTGCCTGGAGTCAACCCGGGAGTCAGCCCCAGCATTTT.

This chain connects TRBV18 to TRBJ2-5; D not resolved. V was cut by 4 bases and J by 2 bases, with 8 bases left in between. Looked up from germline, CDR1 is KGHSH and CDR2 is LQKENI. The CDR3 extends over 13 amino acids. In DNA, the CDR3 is TGTGCCAGCTCACTTCGGCGACAAGAGACCCAGTACTTC. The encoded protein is CASSLRRQETQYF.

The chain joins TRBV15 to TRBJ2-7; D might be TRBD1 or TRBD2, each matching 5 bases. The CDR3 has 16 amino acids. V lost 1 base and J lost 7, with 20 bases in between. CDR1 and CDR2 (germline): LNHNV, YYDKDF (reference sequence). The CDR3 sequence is CATSRARDAGPREQYF. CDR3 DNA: TGTGCCACCAGCAGAGCCCGGGACGCCGGACCGCGGGAGCAGTACTTC.

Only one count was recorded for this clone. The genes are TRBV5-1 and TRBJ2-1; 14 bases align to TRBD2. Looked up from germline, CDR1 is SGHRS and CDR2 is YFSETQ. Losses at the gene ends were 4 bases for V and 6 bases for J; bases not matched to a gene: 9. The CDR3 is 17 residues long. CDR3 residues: CASSLTGTSGSVNEQFF. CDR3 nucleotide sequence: TGCGCCAGCAGCCTGACCGGGACTAGCGGGAGTGTCAATGAGCAGTTCTTC.

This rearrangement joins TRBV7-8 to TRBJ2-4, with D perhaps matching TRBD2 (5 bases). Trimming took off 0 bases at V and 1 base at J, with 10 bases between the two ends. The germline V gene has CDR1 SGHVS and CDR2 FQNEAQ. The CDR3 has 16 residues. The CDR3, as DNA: TGTGCCAGCAGCTTAGCCAACGGGGTGGCCAAAAACATTCAGTACTTC. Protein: CASSLANGVAKNIQYF.